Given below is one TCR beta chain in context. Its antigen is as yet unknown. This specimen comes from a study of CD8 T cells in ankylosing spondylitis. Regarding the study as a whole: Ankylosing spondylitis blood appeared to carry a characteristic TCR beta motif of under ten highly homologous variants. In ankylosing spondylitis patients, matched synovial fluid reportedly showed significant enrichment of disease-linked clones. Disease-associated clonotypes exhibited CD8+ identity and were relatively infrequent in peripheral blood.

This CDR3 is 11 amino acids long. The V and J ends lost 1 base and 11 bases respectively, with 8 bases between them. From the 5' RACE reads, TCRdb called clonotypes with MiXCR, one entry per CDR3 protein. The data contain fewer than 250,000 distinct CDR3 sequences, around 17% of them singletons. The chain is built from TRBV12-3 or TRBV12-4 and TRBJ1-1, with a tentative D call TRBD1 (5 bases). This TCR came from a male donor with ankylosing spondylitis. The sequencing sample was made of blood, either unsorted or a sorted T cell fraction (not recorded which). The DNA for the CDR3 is TGTGCCAGCAGTTTAGGAGGGGACGCTTTCTTT. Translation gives CASSLGGDAFF.